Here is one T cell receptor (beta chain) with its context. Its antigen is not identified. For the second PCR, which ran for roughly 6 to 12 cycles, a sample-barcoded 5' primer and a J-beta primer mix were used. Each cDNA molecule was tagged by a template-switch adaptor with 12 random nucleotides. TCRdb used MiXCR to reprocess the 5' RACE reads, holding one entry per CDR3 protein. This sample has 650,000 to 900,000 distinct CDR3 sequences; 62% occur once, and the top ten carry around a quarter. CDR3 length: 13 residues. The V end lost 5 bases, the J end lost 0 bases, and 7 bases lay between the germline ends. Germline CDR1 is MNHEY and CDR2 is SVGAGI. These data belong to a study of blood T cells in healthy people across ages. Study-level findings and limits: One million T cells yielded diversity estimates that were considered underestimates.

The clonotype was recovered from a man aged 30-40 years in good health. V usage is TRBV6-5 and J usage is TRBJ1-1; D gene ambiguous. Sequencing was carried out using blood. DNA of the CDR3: TGTGCCAGCAGTGACTTAATGAACACTGAAGCTTTCTTT. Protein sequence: CASSDLMNTEAFF.